The subject of this entry is one T cell receptor (beta chain). The data were taken from a study of blood T cell repertoires in COVID-19. Looking at the study overall: The analysed material was cDNA or gDNA that came from T cells, B-cell-depleted T cells, or PBMCs.

The germline V gene encodes CDR1 LNHDA and CDR2 SQIVND (reference sequence). V dropped 7 bases and J dropped 6 bases, with 12 bases sitting between them. The CDR3 is 13 amino acids. The authors' processing: Reference gene primer amplification gave estimated nucleated cell counts. Some clones are missing from TCRdb's copy, which holds only in-frame ones; the method was immunoSEQ multiplex PCR. That table is the source of V, J and clone size, and D and trimming were worked out from the DNA. Here the sample spans more than 100,000 clones, about 86% being singletons. Sequencing used peripheral blood. The chain employs TRBV19 and TRBJ2-2; weak D call: TRBD1 (6 bases). The receptor's source is an older woman with active or convalescent COVID-19. CDR3 nucleotide sequence: TGTGCCAGTATCAGGGGTAGGGCCGGGGAGCTGTTTTTT. Residues: CASIRGRAGELFF.